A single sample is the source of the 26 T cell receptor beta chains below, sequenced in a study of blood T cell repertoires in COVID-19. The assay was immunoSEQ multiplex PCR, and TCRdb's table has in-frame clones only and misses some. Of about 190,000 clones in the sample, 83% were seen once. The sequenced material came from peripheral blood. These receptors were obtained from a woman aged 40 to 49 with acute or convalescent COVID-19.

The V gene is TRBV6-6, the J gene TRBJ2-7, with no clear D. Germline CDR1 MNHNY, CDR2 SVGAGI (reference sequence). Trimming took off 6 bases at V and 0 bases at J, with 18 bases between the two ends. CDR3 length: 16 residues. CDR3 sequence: CASSPLRRFSSYEQYF. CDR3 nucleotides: TGTGCCAGCAGCCCTCTCCGCAGGTTCAGCTCCTACGAGCAGTACTTC.

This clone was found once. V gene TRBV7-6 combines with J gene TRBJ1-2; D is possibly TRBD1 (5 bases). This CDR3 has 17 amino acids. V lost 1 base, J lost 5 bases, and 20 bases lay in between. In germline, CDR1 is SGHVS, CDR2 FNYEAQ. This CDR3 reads CASSLEPGGGGGYGYTF. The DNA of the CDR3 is TGTGCCAGCAGCTTAGAGCCTGGAGGAGGCGGGGGGTATGGCTACACCTTC.

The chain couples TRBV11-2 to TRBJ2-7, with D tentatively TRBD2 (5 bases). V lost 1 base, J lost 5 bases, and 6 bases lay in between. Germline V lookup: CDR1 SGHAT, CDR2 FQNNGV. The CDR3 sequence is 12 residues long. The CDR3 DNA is TGTGCCAGCAGCTTAGTCGGGAACGAGCAGTACTTC. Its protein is CASSLVGNEQYF.

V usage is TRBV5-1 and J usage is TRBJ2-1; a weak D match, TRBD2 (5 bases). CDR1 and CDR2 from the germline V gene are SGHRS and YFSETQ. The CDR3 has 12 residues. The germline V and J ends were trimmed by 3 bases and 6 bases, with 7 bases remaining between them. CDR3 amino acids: CASSSEANEQFF. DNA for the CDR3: TGCGCCAGCAGCTCGGAGGCCAATGAGCAGTTCTTC. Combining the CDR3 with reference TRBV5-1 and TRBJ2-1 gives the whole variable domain KAGVTQTPRYLIKTRGQQVTLSCSPISGHRSVSWYQQTPGQGLQFLFEYFSETQRNKGNFPGRFSGRQFSNSRSEMNVSTLELGDSALYLCASSSEANEQFFGPGTRLTVL.

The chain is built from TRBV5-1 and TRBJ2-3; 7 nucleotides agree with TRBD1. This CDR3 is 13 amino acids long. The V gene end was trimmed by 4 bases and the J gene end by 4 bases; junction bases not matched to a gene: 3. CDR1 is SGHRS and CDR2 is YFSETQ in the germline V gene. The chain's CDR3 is CASSGQGADTQYF. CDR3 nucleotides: TGCGCCAGCAGCGGGCAGGGGGCAGATACGCAGTATTTT.

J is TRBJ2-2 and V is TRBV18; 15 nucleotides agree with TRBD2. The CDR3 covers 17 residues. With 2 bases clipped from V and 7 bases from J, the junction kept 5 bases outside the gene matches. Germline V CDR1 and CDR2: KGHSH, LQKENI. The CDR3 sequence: CASSPGLAGGPSGELFF. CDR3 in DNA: TGTGCCAGCTCACCAGGACTAGCGGGAGGGCCGAGCGGGGAGCTGTTTTTT.

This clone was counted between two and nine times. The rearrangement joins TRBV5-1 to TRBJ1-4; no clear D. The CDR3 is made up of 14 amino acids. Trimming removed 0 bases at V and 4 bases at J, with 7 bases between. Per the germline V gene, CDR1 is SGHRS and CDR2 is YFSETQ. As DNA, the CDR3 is TGCGCCAGCAGCTTGGGAGGGTATAATGAAAAACTGTTTTTT. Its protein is CASSLGGYNEKLFF.

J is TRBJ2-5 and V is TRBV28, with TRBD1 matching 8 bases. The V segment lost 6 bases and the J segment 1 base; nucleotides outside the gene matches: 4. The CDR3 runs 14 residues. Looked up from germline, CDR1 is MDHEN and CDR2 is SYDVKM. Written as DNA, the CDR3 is TGTGCCAGCAGAAAACAGGGGGTCCAAGAGACCCAGTACTTC. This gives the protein CASRKQGVQETQYF. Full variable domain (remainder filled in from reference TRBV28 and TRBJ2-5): DVKVTQSSRYLVKRTGEKVFLECVQDMDHENMFWYRQDPGLGLRLIYFSYDVKMKEKGDIPEGYSVSREKKERFSLILESASTNQTSMYLCASRKQGVQETQYFGPGTRLLVL.

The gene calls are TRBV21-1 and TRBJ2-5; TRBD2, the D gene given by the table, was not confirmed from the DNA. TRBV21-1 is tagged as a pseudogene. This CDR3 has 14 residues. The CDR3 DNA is TGTGCCAGCAGCCGACTAGTGGGCCGGGAGACCCAGTACTTC. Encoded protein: CASSRLVGRETQYF.

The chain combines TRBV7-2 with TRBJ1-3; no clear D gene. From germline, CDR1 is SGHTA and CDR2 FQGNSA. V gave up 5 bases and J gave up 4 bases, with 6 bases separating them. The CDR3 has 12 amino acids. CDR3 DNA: TGTGCCAGCAGCCCCGGGGGAAACACCATATATTTT. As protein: CASSPGGNTIYF.

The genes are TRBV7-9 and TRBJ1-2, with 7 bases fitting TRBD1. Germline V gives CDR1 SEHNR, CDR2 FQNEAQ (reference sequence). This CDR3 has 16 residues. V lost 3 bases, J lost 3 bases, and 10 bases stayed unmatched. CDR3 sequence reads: CASSLGTVPVYYGYTF. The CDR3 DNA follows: TGTGCCAGCAGCTTGGGGACAGTTCCGGTTTACTATGGCTACACCTTC.

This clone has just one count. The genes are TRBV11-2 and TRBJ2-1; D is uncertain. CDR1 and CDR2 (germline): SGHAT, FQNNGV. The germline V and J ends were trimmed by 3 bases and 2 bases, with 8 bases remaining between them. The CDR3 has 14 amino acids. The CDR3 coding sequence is TGTGCCAGCAGCTTCCCGGTGGCCTACAATGAGCAGTTCTTC. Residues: CASSFPVAYNEQFF.

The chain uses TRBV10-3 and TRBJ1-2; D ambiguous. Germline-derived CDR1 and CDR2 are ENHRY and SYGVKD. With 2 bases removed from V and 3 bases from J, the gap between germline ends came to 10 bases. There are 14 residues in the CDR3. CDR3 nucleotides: TGTGCCATCAGTGAGAGTAGACAAGACTATGGCTACACCTTC. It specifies CAISESRQDYGYTF.

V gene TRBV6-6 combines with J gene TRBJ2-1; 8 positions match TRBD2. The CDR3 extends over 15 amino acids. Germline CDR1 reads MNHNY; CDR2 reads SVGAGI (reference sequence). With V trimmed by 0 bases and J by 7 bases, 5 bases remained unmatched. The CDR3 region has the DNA TGTGCCAGCAGTTACTCGGTATCTAGCGGGAATGAGCAGTTCTTC. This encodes CASSYSVSSGNEQFF.

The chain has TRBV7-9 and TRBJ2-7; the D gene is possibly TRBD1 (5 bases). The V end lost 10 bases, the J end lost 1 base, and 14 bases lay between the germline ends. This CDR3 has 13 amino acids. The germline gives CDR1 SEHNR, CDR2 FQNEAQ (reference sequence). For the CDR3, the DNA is TGTGCCATTACAGCAGGGCCTTCCTACGAGCAGTACTTC. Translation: CAITAGPSYEQYF.

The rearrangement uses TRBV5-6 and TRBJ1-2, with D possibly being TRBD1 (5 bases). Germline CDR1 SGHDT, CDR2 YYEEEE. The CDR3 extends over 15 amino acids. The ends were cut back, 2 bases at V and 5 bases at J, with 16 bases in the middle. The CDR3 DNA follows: TGTGCCAGCAGCTTAGGATCCGGGACTGTATATGGCTACACCTTC. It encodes CASSLGSGTVYGYTF.

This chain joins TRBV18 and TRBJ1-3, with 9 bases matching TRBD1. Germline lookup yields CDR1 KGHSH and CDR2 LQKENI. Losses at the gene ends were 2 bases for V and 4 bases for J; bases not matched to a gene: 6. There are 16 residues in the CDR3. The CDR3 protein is CASSPGQGRYGNTIYF. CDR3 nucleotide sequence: TGTGCCAGCTCACCAGGACAGGGGAGGTACGGAAACACCATATATTTT.

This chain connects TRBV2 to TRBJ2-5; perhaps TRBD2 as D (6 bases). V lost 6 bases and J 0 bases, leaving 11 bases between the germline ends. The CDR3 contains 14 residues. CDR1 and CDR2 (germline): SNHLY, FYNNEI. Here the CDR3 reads CASRMGGDQETQYF. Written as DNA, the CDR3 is TGTGCCAGCAGGATGGGGGGAGACCAAGAGACCCAGTACTTC.

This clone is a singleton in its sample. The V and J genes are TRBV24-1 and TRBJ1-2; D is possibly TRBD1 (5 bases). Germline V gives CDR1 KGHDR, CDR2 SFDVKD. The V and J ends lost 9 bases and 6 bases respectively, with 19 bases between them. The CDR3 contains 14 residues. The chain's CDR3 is CATPPRGIHDGYTF. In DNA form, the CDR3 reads TGTGCCACCCCGCCCCGGGGGATACACGATGGCTACACCTTC.

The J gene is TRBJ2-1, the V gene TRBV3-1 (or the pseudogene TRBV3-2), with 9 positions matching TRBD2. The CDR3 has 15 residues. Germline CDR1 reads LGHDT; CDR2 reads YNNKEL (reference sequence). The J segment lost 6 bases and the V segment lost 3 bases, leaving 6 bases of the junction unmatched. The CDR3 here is CASSHSGSGGNEQFF. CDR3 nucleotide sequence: TGTGCCAGCAGCCATAGCGGGAGCGGCGGCAATGAGCAGTTCTTC.

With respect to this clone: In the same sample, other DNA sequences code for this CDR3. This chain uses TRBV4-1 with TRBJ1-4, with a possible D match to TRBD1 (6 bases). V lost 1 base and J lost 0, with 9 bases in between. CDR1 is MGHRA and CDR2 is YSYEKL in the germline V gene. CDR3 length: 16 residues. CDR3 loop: CASSQGTVATNEKLFF. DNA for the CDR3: TGCGCCAGCAGCCAAGGGACAGTTGCAACTAATGAAAAACTGTTTTTT.

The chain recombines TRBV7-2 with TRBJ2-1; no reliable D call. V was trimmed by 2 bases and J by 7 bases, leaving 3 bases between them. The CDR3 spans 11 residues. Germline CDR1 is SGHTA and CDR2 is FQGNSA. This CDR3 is CASSLLNEQFF. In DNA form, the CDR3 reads TGTGCCAGCAGCTTACTAAATGAGCAGTTCTTC.

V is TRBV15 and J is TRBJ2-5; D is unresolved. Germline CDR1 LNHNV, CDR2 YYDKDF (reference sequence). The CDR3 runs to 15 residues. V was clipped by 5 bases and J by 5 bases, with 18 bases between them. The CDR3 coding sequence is TGTGCCACCAGCGCTGACCCCCTTGGCGGTGAGACCCAGTACTTC. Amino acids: CATSADPLGGETQYF.

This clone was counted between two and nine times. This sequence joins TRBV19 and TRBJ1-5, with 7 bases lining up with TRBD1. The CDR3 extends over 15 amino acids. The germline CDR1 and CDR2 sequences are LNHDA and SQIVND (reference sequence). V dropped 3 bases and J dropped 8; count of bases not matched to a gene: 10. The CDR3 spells CASSMGTAAFKPQHF. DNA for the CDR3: TGTGCCAGTAGTATGGGGACAGCCGCCTTTAAGCCCCAGCATTTT.

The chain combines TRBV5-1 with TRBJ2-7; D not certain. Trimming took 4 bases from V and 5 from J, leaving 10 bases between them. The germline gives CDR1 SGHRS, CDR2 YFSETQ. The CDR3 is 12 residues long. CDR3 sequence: CASSPTRNEQYF. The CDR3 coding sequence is TGCGCCAGCAGCCCCACGCGGAACGAGCAGTACTTC. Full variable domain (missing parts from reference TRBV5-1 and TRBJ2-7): KAGVTQTPRYLIKTRGQQVTLSCSPISGHRSVSWYQQTPGQGLQFLFEYFSETQRNKGNFPGRFSGRQFSNSRSEMNVSTLELGDSALYLCASSPTRNEQYFGPGTRLTVT.

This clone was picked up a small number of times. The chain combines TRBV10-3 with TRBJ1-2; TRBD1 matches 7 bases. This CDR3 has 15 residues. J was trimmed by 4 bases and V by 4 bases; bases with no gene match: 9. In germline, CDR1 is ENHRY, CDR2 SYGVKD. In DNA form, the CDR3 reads TGTGCCATCAGTGGTACCGGGACAGCCCTCTATGGCTACACCTTC. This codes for CAISGTGTALYGYTF.